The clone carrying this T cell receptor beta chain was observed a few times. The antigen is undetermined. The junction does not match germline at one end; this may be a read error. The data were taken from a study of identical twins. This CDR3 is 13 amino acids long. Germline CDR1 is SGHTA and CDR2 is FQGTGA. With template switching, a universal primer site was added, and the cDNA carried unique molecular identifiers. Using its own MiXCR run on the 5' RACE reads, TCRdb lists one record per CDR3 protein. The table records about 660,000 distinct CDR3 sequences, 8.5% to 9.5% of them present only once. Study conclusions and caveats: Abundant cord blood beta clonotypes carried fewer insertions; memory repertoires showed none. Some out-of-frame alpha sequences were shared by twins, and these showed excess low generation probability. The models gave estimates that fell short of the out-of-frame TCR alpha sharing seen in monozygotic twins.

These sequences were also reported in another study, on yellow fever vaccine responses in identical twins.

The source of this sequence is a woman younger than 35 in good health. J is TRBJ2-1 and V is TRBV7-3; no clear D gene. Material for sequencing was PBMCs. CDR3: CASSPTAYNEQSF. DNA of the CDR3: TGTGCCAGCAGCCCAACAGCCTACAATGAGCAGTCCTTC.